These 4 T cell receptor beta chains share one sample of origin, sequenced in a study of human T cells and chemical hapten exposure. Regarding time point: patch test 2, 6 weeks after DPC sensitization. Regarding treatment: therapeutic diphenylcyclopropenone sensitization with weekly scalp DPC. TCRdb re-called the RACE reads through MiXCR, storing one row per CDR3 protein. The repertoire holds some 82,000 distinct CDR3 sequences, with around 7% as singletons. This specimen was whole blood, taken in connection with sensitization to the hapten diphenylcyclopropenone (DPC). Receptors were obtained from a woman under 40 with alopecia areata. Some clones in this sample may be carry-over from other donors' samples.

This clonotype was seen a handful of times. The CDR3 here is CAITPGQANTEAFF. The CDR3 bases are TGTGCCATCACCCCGGGACAGGCGAACACTGAAGCTTTCTTT. The V and J genes are TRBV10-3 and TRBJ1-1; 8 nucleotides line up with TRBD1. V lost 7 bases, J lost 1 base, and 5 bases stayed unmatched. The CDR3 totals 14 residues. Germline V CDR1 and CDR2: ENHRY, SYGVKD.

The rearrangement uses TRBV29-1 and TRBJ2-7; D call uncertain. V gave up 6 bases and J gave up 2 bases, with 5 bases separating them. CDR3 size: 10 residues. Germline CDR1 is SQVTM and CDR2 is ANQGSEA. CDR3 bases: TGCAGCGTATTCACCTACGAGCAGTACTTC. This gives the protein CSVFTYEQYF.

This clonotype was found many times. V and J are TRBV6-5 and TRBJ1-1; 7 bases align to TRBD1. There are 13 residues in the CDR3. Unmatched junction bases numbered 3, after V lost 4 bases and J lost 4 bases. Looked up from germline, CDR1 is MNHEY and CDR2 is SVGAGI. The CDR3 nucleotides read TGTGCCAGCAGTTTGCCAGGGGGCACTGAAGCTTTCTTT. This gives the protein CASSLPGGTEAFF.

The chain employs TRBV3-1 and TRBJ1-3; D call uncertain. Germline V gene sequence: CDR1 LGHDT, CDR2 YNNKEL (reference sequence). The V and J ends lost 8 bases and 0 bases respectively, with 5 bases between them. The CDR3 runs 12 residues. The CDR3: CASLGSGNTIYF. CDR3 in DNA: TGTGCCAGCCTGGGCTCTGGAAACACCATATATTTT.